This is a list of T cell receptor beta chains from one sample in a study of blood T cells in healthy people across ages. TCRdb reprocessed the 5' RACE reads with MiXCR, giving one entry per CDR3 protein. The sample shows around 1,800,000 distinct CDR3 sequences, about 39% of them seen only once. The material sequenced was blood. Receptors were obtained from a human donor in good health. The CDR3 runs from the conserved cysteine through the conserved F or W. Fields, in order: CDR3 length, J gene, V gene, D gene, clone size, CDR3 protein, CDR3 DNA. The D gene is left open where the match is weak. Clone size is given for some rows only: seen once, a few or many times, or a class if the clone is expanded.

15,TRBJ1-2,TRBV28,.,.,CAGSLSGVSNYGYTF,TGTGCCGGCAGTTTATCAGGGGTTTCTAACTATGGCTACACCTTC
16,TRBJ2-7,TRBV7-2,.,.,CASSLGVTGPTYEQYF,TGTGCCAGCAGCTTAGGAGTGACAGGCCCTACCTACGAGCAGTACTTC
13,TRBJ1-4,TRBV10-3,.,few,CATTGEWNEKLFF,TGTGCCACCACGGGGGAGTGGAATGAAAAACTGTTTTTT
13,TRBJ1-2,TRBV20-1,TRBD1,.,CSGQTGNNYGYTF,TGCAGTGGTCAGACAGGGAACAACTATGGCTACACCTTC
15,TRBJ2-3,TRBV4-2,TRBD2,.,CASSQEASGGRTQYF,TGTGCCAGCAGCCAAGAGGCTAGCGGGGGTCGGACGCAGTATTTT
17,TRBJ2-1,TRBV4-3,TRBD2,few,CASSQEPKRGDYNEQFF,TGCGCCAGCAGCCAAGAACCCAAGCGGGGGGACTACAATGAGCAGTTCTTC
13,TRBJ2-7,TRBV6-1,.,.,CASSELGRAEQYF,TGTGCCAGCAGTGAATTGGGCAGGGCCGAGCAGTACTTC
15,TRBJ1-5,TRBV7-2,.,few,CASSLWWGGDQPQHF,TGTGCCAGCAGCTTATGGTGGGGGGGCGATCAGCCCCAGCATTTT
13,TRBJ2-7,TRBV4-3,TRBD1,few,CASSKGQVYEQYF,TGCGCCAGCAGCAAGGGACAGGTCTACGAGCAGTACTTC
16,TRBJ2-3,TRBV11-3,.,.,CASSLGLADYTDTQYF,TGTGCCAGCAGCTTAGGGTTAGCGGATTACACAGATACGCAGTATTTT
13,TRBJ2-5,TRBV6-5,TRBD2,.,CANPNSGKETQYF,TGTGCCAACCCGAACAGCGGGAAAGAGACCCAGTACTTC
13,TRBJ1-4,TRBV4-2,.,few,CASTSSTNEKLFF,TGTGCCAGCACGAGCTCAACTAATGAAAAACTGTTTTTT
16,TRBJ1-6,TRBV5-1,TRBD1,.,CASSLAGDREISPLHF,TGCGCCAGCAGCTTGGCCGGGGACAGGGAGATTTCACCCCTCCACTTT
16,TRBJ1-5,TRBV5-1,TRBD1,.,CASSSGPTGGNQPQHF,TGCGCCAGCAGCTCGGGACCTACAGGGGGGAATCAGCCCCAGCATTTT
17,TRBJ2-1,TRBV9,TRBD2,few,CASSVAGSGGLGNEQFF,TGTGCCAGCAGCGTAGCTGGCTCGGGGGGGCTCGGTAATGAGCAGTTCTTC
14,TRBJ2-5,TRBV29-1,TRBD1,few,CSVDSQGAGETQYF,TGCAGCGTTGACTCCCAGGGGGCGGGAGAGACCCAGTACTTC
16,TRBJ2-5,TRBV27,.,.,CASSSVGRPHQETQYF,TGTGCCAGCAGTTCTGTTGGCAGGCCCCACCAAGAGACCCAGTACTTC
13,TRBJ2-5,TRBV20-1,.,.,CSDCPGGRETQYF,TGCAGTGATTGTCCAGGGGGGAGGGAGACCCAGTACTTC
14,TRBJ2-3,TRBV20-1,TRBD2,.,CSAARGGFGDTQYF,TGCAGTGCCGCGCGCGGGGGGTTCGGAGATACGCAGTATTTT
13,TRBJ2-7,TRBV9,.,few,CASRSDGSYEQYF,TGTGCCAGCAGGTCCGACGGAAGCTACGAGCAGTACTTC